This TCR beta chain was sequenced in a study of tissue T cells after allogeneic stem cell transplantation. Steroid-refractory graft-versus-host disease after allogeneic hematopoietic cell transplant qualified adults for prospective research-autopsy enrollment. This CDR3 has 13 amino acids. Germline CDR1 and CDR2: SEHNR and FQNEAQ (reference sequence). Unmatched junction bases numbered 3, after V lost 5 bases and J lost 5 bases. Sequencing was performed with immunoSEQ multiplex PCR; in TCRdb, only in-frame clones are kept and a portion is missing. Altogether some 3,100 clones are present, 64% being singletons, with the ten largest covering 20% to 25%.

This rearrangement joins TRBV7-9 to TRBJ1-5; TRBD1 agrees at 7 bases. This TCR was recovered from a male patient aged 60 or over with steroid-refractory graft-versus-host disease after an allogeneic stem cell transplant. The graft donor may account for some of the T cells. Sequencing used jejunal tissue, obtained at autopsy. CDR3 in DNA: TGTGCCAGCAGCCTTGACAGGGATCAGCCCCAGCATTTT. It yields the protein CASSLDRDQPQHF.